The source of this T cell receptor gamma chain is a study of γδ T cells in repeated Plasmodium falciparum infection. Across the whole study: Malian children with intense seasonal malaria exposure were compared with matched Australian children.

The J segment lost 2 bases and the V segment lost 1 base, leaving 5 bases of the junction unmatched. CDR3 length equals 14 residues. CDR1 is EGSTGY, CDR2 YDSYTSSV, per germline. In its sample, this clone is medium-sized. Vgamma9/Vdelta2+ and Vdelta2-negative gammadelta T cells were flow-sorted from PBMC for bulk sequencing. TCRdb re-called the multiplex PCR reads with CATT. The table records 5,000 to 6,500 gamma-chain clones, under 4% of them present only once. The source is a pool of human donors (malaria-infected and uninfected, not separated). The chain recombines TRGV4 with TRGJ1 or TRGJ2. Input material: gamma-delta T cells from blood. The CDR3 sequence is CATWDGPYYYKKLF. CDR3 in DNA: TGTGCCACCTGGGATGGACCCTATTATTATAAGAAACTCTTT.